These T cell receptor beta chains were read from a single sample in a study of cytomegalovirus exposure and HLA in healthy donors. Profiling relied on immunoSEQ multiplex PCR, and the TCRdb table lists in-frame clones only, not all of them. The repertoire holds roughly 140,000 clones, with about 80% as singletons. Sequenced: PBMCs. These receptors were obtained from a man aged 30 to 45 in good health and CMV-seropositive. Each CDR3 is given with its conserved first and last residue. D genes are given only for firm matches. The size entry is marked missing in some rows and otherwise reads once, few, many or a size class.

TRBJ2-5 | few | TRBV6-6 | TRBD2 | CASGTSGQETQYF | TGTGCCAGCGGGACTAGCGGCCAAGAGACCCAGTACTTC
TRBJ1-5 | . | TRBV7-9 | . | CATDPGYQPQHF | TGTGCCACCGACCCAGGGTATCAGCCCCAGCATTTT
TRBJ1-5 | . | TRBV15 | . | CATSRGEGSNQPQHF | TGTGCCACCAGCAGAGGGGAGGGGAGCAATCAGCCCCAGCATTTT
TRBJ2-7 | . | TRBV7-2 | . | CASSRYLRQAGYEQYF | TGTGCCAGCAGTCGGTACCTACGACAGGCTGGCTACGAGCAGTACTTC
TRBJ2-2 | . | TRBV5-1 | TRBD2 | CASKASGGTNTGELFF | TGCGCCAGCAAAGCTAGCGGGGGTACCAACACCGGGGAGCTGTTTTTT
TRBJ2-3 | . | TRBV5-6 | . | CASSLGVEDTQYF | TGTGCCAGCAGCTTGGGAGTTGAAGATACGCAGTATTTT
TRBJ2-1 | . | TRBV10-2 | . | CASSEEMSGSKNEQFF | TGCGCCAGCAGTGAGGAGATGAGCGGGTCTAAAAATGAGCAGTTCTTC
TRBJ2-7 | . | TRBV6-1 | TRBD2 | CASRGGMAYEQYF | TGTGCCAGCAGGGGAGGGATGGCCTACGAGCAGTACTTC
TRBJ2-7 | . | TRBV11-2 | . | CASSHGTSYEQYF | TGTGCCAGCAGCCACGGGACTTCCTACGAGCAGTACTTC
TRBJ1-5 | . | TRBV19 | TRBD1 | CASSPPGQAILYSNQPQHF | TGTGCCAGTAGTCCCCCCGGACAGGCTATTTTGTATAGCAATCAGCCCCAGCATTTT
TRBJ1-2 | . | TRBV5-4 | TRBD1 | CASSLGPDRSYGYTF | TGTGCCAGCAGCTTGGGCCCGGACAGGTCATATGGCTACACCTTC
TRBJ1-5 | . | TRBV6-5 | . | CASSPLTRGNQPQHF | TGTGCCAGCAGCCCCTTGACCAGGGGCAATCAGCCCCAGCATTTT
TRBJ2-1 | . | TRBV14 | . | CASSAGGGWDNEQFF | TGTGCCAGCAGCGCAGGCGGGGGCTGGGACAATGAGCAGTTCTTC
TRBJ1-3 | few | TRBV5-6 | TRBD1 | CASSGGTGGLSGNTIYF | TGTGCCAGCAGCGGAGGGACAGGGGGCCTGTCTGGAAACACCATATATTTT
TRBJ2-5 | . | TRBV11-2 | TRBD2 | CASSRGSGTRNYF | TGTGCCAGCAGCCGGGGGTCGGGGACTAGGAATTACTTC